This T cell receptor (beta chain) was recovered during a study of T and B cells in COVID-19 patients. Across the whole study: The recovered cohort's median age was 34 years, versus roughly 67 years in active infection.

Each TRB amplification used roughly 220-550 ng of genomic DNA from blood. Points from the study as a whole: In COVID-19 patients, T cell receptor beta variable and joining gene use was reportedly strongly skewed.

BIOMED2 TRB-A/B primer pools were used in multiplex TRB PCR. One entry per CDR3 protein, called by TCRdb with MiXCR from the multiplex PCR reads. The sample shows thousands of distinct CDR3 sequences, roughly 30% of them seen only once. The CDR3 runs 11 residues. The V and J ends lost 6 bases and 6 bases, in that order; junction bases with no gene match: 1. The germline CDR1 and CDR2 sequences are LNHDA and SQIVND (reference sequence). This clonotype is labeled medium-sized. No antigen is known for it. This sequence was found in a human donor with active COVID-19. The specimen sequenced was blood. The chain has TRBV19 and TRBJ1-1, with 7 bases aligning to TRBD1. CDR3 amino acids: CASRTGAEAFF. In nucleotides, the CDR3 is TGTGCCAGTAGAACAGGGGCTGAAGCTTTCTTT.